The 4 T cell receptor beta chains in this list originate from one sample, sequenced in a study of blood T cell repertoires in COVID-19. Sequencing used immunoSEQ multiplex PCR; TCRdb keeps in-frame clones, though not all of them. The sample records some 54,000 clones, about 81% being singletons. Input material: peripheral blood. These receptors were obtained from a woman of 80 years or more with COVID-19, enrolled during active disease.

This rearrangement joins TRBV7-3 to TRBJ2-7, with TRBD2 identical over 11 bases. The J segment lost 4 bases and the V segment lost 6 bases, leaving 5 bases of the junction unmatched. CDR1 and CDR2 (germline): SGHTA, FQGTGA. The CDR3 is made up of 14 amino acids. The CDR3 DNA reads TGTGCCAGCAGTTTAGCGGGAGGGCCATACGAGCAGTACTTC. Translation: CASSLAGGPYEQYF.

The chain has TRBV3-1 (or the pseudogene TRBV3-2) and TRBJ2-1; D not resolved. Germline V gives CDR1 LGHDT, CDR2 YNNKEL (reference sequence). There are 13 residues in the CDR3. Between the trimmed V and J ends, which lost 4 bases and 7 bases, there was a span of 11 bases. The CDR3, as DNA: TGTGCCAGCAGCCCAACGACATCGAATGAGCAGTTCTTC. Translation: CASSPTTSNEQFF.

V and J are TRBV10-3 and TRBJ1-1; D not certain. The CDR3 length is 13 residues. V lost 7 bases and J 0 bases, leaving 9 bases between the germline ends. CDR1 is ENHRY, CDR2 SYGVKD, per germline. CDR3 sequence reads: CAIKGGLNTEAFF. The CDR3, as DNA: TGTGCCATCAAGGGAGGGTTGAACACTGAAGCTTTCTTT.

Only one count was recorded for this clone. The CDR3, as DNA: TGTGCCTGGAGTGCCCCTCGGGGTAGCGGGAGTCGCGGCGGGAACGAGCAGTACTTC. Its protein is CAWSAPRGSGSRGGNEQYF. The chain uses TRBV30 and TRBJ2-7; 9 positions agree with TRBD2. From germline, CDR1 is GTSNPN and CDR2 SVGIG (reference sequence). CDR3 length equals 19 residues. Trimming at V came to 1 base and at J to 5 bases, leaving 21 bases not matched to a gene. The full variable domain, with the rest looked up from reference TRBV30 and TRBJ2-7, is SQTIHQWPATLVQPVGSPLSLECTVEGTSNPNLYWYRQAAGRGLQLLFYSVGIGQISSEVPQNLSASRPQDRQFILSSKKLLLSDSGFYLCAWSAPRGSGSRGGNEQYFGPGTRLTVT.